Below are 21 T cell receptor beta chains sequenced from a single sample in a study of yellow fever vaccine responses in identical twins. TCRdb reprocessed the RT-PCR reads with MiXCR, giving one entry per CDR3 protein. The table lists approximately 2,800 distinct CDR3 sequences, over 80% of them singletons, with more than 1.5% in the top ten. Sample: T cells from blood (PBMCs), unsorted or a sorted subset (not recorded which), taken before or after yellow fever vaccination (not recorded which). The receptors were sampled from a female donor who received the yellow fever vaccine.

This clonotype was counted once. The rearrangement links TRBV12-3 or TRBV12-4 to TRBJ2-3; TRBD2 aligns across 10 bases. V dropped 5 bases and J dropped 2; count of bases not matched to a gene: 10. The CDR3 totals 17 residues. This CDR3 is CASSRRSSGGNTDTQYF. The CDR3 nucleotides are TGTGCCAGCAGTAGGAGGTCTAGCGGGGGCAACACAGATACGCAGTATTTT.

The V and J genes are TRBV5-1 and TRBJ1-1; D is ambiguous. V was shortened by 1 base and J by 0 bases, with 7 bases between the two germline ends. CDR3 length: 14 amino acids. Germline V gene data show CDR1 as SGHRS and CDR2 as YFSETQ. The CDR3 loop reads CASSLSGMNTEAFF. The CDR3 region has the DNA TGCGCCAGCAGCTTGTCCGGGATGAACACTGAAGCTTTCTTT.

The CDR3 DNA reads TGCGCCAGCACTGGTAGCCTTTACACCGGGGAGCTGTTTTTT. Its protein product is CASTGSLYTGELFF. The chain combines TRBV10-1 with TRBJ2-2; D unclear. Germline V gene lookup returns CDR1 WNHNN and CDR2 SYGVQD (reference sequence). Deletions cut 7 bases from V and 3 bases from J, with 12 bases between. This CDR3 has 14 amino acids.

The rearrangement links TRBV3-1 to TRBJ2-5; tentative D call: TRBD1 (5 bases). The length of the CDR3 is 13 residues. CDR1 is LGHDT and CDR2 is YNNKEL in the germline V gene (reference sequence). The V and J ends lost 8 bases and 3 bases respectively, with 13 bases between them. The CDR3 region has the DNA TGTGCCAGCCGGTGGGCAGGGAAAGAGACCCAGTACTTC. It yields the protein CASRWAGKETQYF.

The chain is built from TRBV4-3 and TRBJ2-4; 7 positions match TRBD1. V dropped 0 bases and J dropped 3; count of bases not matched to a gene: 5. Germline lookup yields CDR1 LGHNA and CDR2 YSLEER. The CDR3 is 16 residues long. The CDR3 protein is CASSQDPGQYKNIQYF. Written as DNA, the CDR3 is TGCGCCAGCAGCCAAGACCCGGGACAGTACAAAAACATTCAGTACTTC.

The rearrangement joins TRBV5-1 to TRBJ2-1; D not resolved. V dropped 3 bases and J dropped 5 bases, with 3 bases sitting between them. The CDR3 covers 11 residues. Germline assignment: CDR1 SGHRS and CDR2 YFSETQ. CDR3 protein: CASSYNNEQFF. The CDR3 region has the DNA TGCGCCAGCAGCTACAACAATGAGCAGTTCTTC.

This clonotype was seen a handful of times. V usage is TRBV11-1 and J usage is TRBJ1-3; no clear D. V shed 3 bases and J shed 0 bases, with 12 bases lying between them. From germline, CDR1 is SGHAT and CDR2 FQDESV (reference sequence). This CDR3 has 16 amino acids. CDR3 DNA sequence: TGTGCCAGCAGCTTTACGGGGTCTGTCTCTGGAAACACCATATATTTT. Translation: CASSFTGSVSGNTIYF.

This clonotype showed up just once. This rearrangement joins TRBV20-1 to TRBJ1-1; D gene unclear. The CDR3 runs to 11 residues. The germline V gene has CDR1 DFQATT and CDR2 SNEGSKA (reference sequence). Trimming pared 1 base from V and 11 bases from J, leaving 11 bases between. CDR3 loop: CSARVEKEAFF. CDR3 DNA: TGCAGTGCTAGAGTAGAAAAGGAGGCTTTCTTT.

This chain joins TRBV6-2 or TRBV6-3 and TRBJ1-5, with 8 positions matching TRBD1. The CDR3 consists of 14 residues. J was trimmed by 8 bases and V by 5 bases; bases with no gene match: 8. Germline loops: CDR1 MNHEY, CDR2 SVGEGT. The CDR3 protein is CASSTRQGREPQHF. Here the CDR3 DNA reads TGTGCCAGCAGTACCCGACAGGGGAGGGAGCCCCAGCATTTT.

The V and J genes are TRBV5-1 and TRBJ1-2; TRBD1 aligns across 10 bases. This CDR3 comprises 16 residues. Losses at the gene ends were 4 bases for V and 3 bases for J; bases not matched to a gene: 9. Germline V lookup: CDR1 SGHRS, CDR2 YFSETQ. The CDR3 sequence: CASSTGQGVLDYGYTF. Here the CDR3 DNA reads TGCGCCAGCAGCACCGGACAGGGGGTATTGGACTATGGCTACACCTTC.

The genes are TRBV2 and TRBJ1-5; 7 positions agree with TRBD1. J was trimmed by 0 bases and V by 10 bases; bases with no gene match: 9. From germline, CDR1 is SNHLY and CDR2 FYNNEI. This CDR3 has 15 amino acids. CDR3 residues: CATREGDSSNQPQHF. The CDR3 nucleotides are TGTGCCACCAGGGAGGGGGACAGTAGCAATCAGCCCCAGCATTTT.

This clonotype showed up just a few times. The rearrangement uses TRBV19 and TRBJ1-1, with a weak D call TRBD1 (5 bases). CDR3 size: 13 residues. The V gene's germline CDR1 is LNHDA and CDR2 SQIVND (reference sequence). Between the trimmed V and J ends, which lost 3 bases and 6 bases, there was a span of 11 bases. The CDR3: CASSMGGKAEAFF. CDR3 DNA sequence: TGTGCCAGTAGTATGGGGGGAAAGGCTGAAGCTTTCTTT.

The chain recombines TRBV10-3 with TRBJ2-2; TRBD2 might be the D (5 bases). Trimming pared 4 bases from V and 7 bases from J, leaving 16 bases between. Germline V gene data show CDR1 as ENHRY and CDR2 as SYGVKD. The CDR3 runs 15 residues. CDR3 in DNA: TGTGCCATCAGTGGAGGACTTAAGGCTGGCGGGGAGCTGTTTTTT. This codes for CAISGGLKAGGELFF.

This sequence joins TRBV6-1 and TRBJ1-3; D perhaps matches TRBD1 (5 bases). The CDR3 totals 16 residues. CDR1 and CDR2 from the germline V gene are MNHNS and SASEGT. Trimming removed 4 bases from V and 0 bases from J, with 13 bases in between. The CDR3 sequence is CASSVRQPSSGNTIYF. The CDR3 region has the DNA TGTGCCAGCAGTGTCCGACAGCCGAGCTCTGGAAACACCATATATTTT.

This sequence joins TRBV5-1 and TRBJ2-6, with D unresolved. Germline V CDR1 and CDR2: SGHRS, YFSETQ. The CDR3 covers 18 residues. V shed 4 bases and J shed 0 bases, with 17 bases lying between them. The DNA for the CDR3 is TGCGCCAGCAGCCTAAAATACTACAGTGACTCTGGGGCCAACGTCCTGACTTTC. Protein sequence: CASSLKYYSDSGANVLTF.

The chain uses TRBV10-1 and TRBJ1-5; TRBD1 might be the D (5 bases). Trimming took 2 bases from V and 6 from J, leaving 11 bases between them. Germline V CDR1 and CDR2: WNHNN, SYGVQD (reference sequence). CDR3 length: 14 residues. The CDR3 spells CASSEGSGLQPQHF. The CDR3 DNA follows: TGCGCCAGCAGTGAGGGGTCAGGGCTTCAGCCCCAGCATTTT.

The chain combines TRBV20-1 with TRBJ1-2; D is unclear. There are 14 residues in the CDR3. V was cut by 0 bases and J by 5 bases, with 13 bases left in between. CDR1 and CDR2 (germline): DFQATT, SNEGSKA (reference sequence). CDR3: CSARESRRSYGYTF. CDR3 in DNA: TGCAGTGCTAGAGAGTCTCGACGGTCATATGGCTACACCTTC.

This rearrangement joins TRBV11-1 to TRBJ1-5; D not resolved. Trimming took off 2 bases at V and 5 bases at J, with 10 bases between the two ends. Germline V gene lookup returns CDR1 SGHAT and CDR2 FQDESV (reference sequence). The CDR3 has 14 amino acids. CDR3 DNA sequence: TGTGCCAGCAGCTTACGGGCAGAAGATCAGCCCCAGCATTTT. It codes for CASSLRAEDQPQHF.

CDR3 nucleotides: TGCAGCGTTGGGACTGCGGGACTAGCGGGGGGGCCAAATGAGCAGTTCTTC. The encoded protein is CSVGTAGLAGGPNEQFF. The chain combines TRBV29-1 with TRBJ2-1, with 16 bases that match TRBD2. V was pared by 4 bases and J by 7 bases, with 10 bases of the junction left unmatched. Germline V gene sequence: CDR1 SQVTM, CDR2 ANQGSEA. The CDR3 is made up of 17 amino acids.

The J gene is TRBJ2-1, the V gene TRBV12-3 or TRBV12-4; perhaps TRBD2 as D (6 bases). V shed 4 bases and J shed 6 bases, with 16 bases lying between them. This CDR3 region has 15 residues. DNA of the CDR3: TGTGCCAGCAGTTGGGGGGTTAGCGGAGGCAATGAGCAGTTCTTC. It yields the protein CASSWGVSGGNEQFF.

J is TRBJ1-1 and V is TRBV13; 9 nucleotides align to TRBD1. Trimming cost V 5 bases and J 1 base; bases outside gene matches: 5. The CDR3 loop spans 15 amino acids. CDR1 is PRHDT and CDR2 is FYEKMQ in the germline V gene (reference sequence). CDR3: CASSKEQGANTEAFF. CDR3 sequence (DNA): TGTGCCAGCAGCAAAGAACAGGGGGCGAACACTGAAGCTTTCTTT.